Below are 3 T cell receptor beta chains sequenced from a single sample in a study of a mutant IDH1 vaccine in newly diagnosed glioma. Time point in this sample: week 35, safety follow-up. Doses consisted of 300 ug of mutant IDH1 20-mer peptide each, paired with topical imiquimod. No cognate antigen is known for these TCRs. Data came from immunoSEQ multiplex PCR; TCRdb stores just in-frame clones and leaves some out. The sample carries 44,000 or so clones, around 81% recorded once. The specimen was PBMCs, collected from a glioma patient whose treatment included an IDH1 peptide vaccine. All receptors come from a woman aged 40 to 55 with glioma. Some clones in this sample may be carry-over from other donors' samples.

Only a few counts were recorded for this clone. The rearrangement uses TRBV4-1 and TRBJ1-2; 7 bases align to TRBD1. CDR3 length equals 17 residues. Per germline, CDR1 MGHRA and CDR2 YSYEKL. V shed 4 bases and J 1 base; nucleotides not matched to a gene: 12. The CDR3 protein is CASSPRQGPSNNYGYTF. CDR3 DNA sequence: TGCGCCAGCAGCCCTAGACAGGGACCCTCTAATAACTATGGCTACACCTTC.

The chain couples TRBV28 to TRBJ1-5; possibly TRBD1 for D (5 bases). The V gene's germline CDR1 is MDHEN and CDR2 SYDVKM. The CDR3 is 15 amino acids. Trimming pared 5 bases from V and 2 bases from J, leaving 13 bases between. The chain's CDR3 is CASSRGDGGNQPQHF. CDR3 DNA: TGTGCCAGCAGTAGGGGAGATGGGGGCAATCAGCCCCAGCATTTT.

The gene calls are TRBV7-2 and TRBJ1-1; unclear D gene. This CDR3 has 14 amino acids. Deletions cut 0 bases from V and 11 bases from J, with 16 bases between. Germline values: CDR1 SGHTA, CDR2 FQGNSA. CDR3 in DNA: TGTGCCAGCAGCTTAGCCTGGACCTACTCCGATGCTTTCTTT. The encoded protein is CASSLAWTYSDAFF.